A selection of T cell receptor beta chains follows, all from one sample in a study of shared clonotypes between healthy human individuals. The protocol was immunoSEQ multiplex PCR, while the TCRdb copy is restricted to in-frame clones and leaves out a portion. The profile shows millions of clones, approximately 92% of them singletons. The sample comprised naive CD4+ T cells sorted from blood. All receptors derive from a young man in good health. CDR3s include the opening cysteine and the closing phenylalanine or tryptophan.

>TRBV28|TRBJ1-5
CASRALREVEPQHF
>TRBV27|TRBJ1-2
CASAGTGETAGYTF
>TRBV11-2|TRBJ2-1
CASSLLRETYNEQFF
>TRBV30|TRBJ1-1
CAWSVPTEAFF
>TRBV21-1|TRBJ1-5
CASSKPPGTGGGYSNQPQHF
>TRBV10-3|TRBJ1-2
CATNRRQEDGYTF
>TRBV5-4|TRBJ1-2
CASSLDVGDYGYTF
>TRBV23-1|TRBJ2-5
CASSHQLGGQETQYF
>TRBV18|TRBJ2-2
CASSPSLAELNTGELFF
>TRBV5-4|TRBJ2-5
CASSRTSGRANWETQYF
>TRBV12-5|TRBJ2-1
CASGYSSGGSLYNEQFF
>TRBV5-1|TRBJ2-7
CASSRGQGLVYEQYF
>TRBV5-1|TRBJ2-7
CASSLREHYEQYF
>TRBV19|TRBJ1-6
CASSIGDNRSPLHF
>TRBV30|TRBJ1-1
CAWSPIDTEAFF
>TRBV5-1|TRBJ2-3
CASSLVEDTQYF
>TRBV5-6|TRBJ2-3
CASSLAGGRAVRTDTQYF
>TRBV11-3|TRBJ2-7
CASSRRRGADAENEQYF
>TRBV5-3|TRBJ2-7
CARSSTGSYEQYF
>TRBV27|TRBJ2-7
CASSLQVGYEQYF
>TRBV28|TRBJ1-4
CASSSPSKGTMVAPNEKLFF
>TRBV13|TRBJ2-2
CASSLGSFYEGGSGELFF
>TRBV10-3|TRBJ1-6
CAISENQGGGANSPLHF
>TRBV19|TRBJ2-5
CASSMRDSYQETQYF
>TRBV7-9|TRBJ2-5
CASSPPLGPNDQETQYF
>TRBV11-2|TRBJ2-7
CASSLVGGKDTVNEQYF
>TRBV5-8|TRBJ1-2
CASSSGRYVYGYTF